Below, one T cell receptor (beta chain) is given with its context. CDR1 and CDR2 (germline): MNHEY, SVGAGI. Trimming pared 0 bases from V and 1 base from J, leaving 7 bases between. The CDR3 consists of 14 residues. Authors' data handling: Amplification from reference gene primers served as the basis for estimated nucleated cell counts. Only in-frame clones appear in the TCRdb table, and some are missing; sequencing was by immunoSEQ multiplex PCR. V, J and clone size are those of that table, while D and trimming were read from the DNA. This sample has 65,000 or so clones, with approximately 82% found just once. These data originate in a study of blood T cell repertoires in COVID-19. Study in general: COVID-19 samples collected from the United States, Italy and Spain covered acute and convalescent phases. T cells, B-cell-depleted T cells, or PBMCs provided the cDNA or gDNA that served as material.

The genes are TRBV6-5 and TRBJ2-7; no reliable D call. Sequencing was done on a sample of peripheral blood. The source is a man between 60 and 75 years old with acute or convalescent COVID-19. Written as DNA, the CDR3 is TGTGCCAGCAGTTACTCCCTACTATCCTACGAGCAGTACTTC. The encoded protein is CASSYSLLSYEQYF.